The rows below give T cell receptor beta chains drawn from one sample of a study of blood T cell repertoires in COVID-19. Profiled with immunoSEQ multiplex PCR; TCRdb holds only in-frame clones, not every one. The sample has about 87,000 clones, around 87% seen once. Source material: peripheral blood. Receptors were obtained from a human donor with acute or convalescent COVID-19. The donor label of this sample is uncertain. Both conserved end residues are part of each CDR3. D genes are given only for firm matches. Not all rows give a size; the values are once, few, many and, for expanded clones, a class.

j_call	clone_size	v_call	d_call	cdr3_aa	cdr3_nt
TRBJ2-7	-	TRBV18	-	CASSPLRSSREQYF	TGTGCCAGCTCACCACTTCGATCCTCGCGAGAGCAGTACTTC
TRBJ2-2	-	TRBV27	TRBD1	CASSFQTGLGTGELFF	TGTGCCAGCAGTTTTCAGACAGGGTTGGGCACCGGGGAGCTGTTTTTT
TRBJ2-3	-	TRBV4-2	TRBD1	CASSQLRTGARTDTQYF	TGTGCCAGCAGCCAACTCCGGACAGGGGCCCGCACAGATACGCAGTATTTT
TRBJ2-3	-	TRBV25-1	TRBD2	CASSAAGFRGAADTQYF	TGTGCCAGCAGTGCAGCGGGGTTCCGGGGTGCGGCAGATACGCAGTATTTT
TRBJ2-6	-	TRBV25-1	TRBD1	CASSESVDRGSGANVLTF	TGTGCCAGCAGTGAATCCGTGGACAGGGGGTCTGGGGCCAACGTCCTGACTTTC
TRBJ2-5	-	TRBV18	-	CASSPPYGLATQYF	TGTGCCAGCTCACCACCGTATGGCCTAGCGACCCAGTACTTC
TRBJ2-1	once	TRBV24-1	-	CATSGGAYNEQFF	TGTGCCACCAGTGGGGGGGCCTACAATGAGCAGTTCTTC
TRBJ2-1	-	TRBV30	-	CAWRREGPYNEQFF	TGTGCCTGGAGACGCGAGGGCCCCTACAATGAGCAGTTCTTC
TRBJ1-5	-	TRBV7-9	-	CAGGGDGNQPQHF	TGTGCTGGCGGGGGGGATGGCAATCAGCCCCAGCATTTT
TRBJ2-7	-	TRBV7-3	TRBD1	CASSWDRAYEQYF	TGTGCCAGCAGCTGGGACAGGGCCTACGAGCAGTACTTC
TRBJ2-3	-	TRBV7-8	-	CASRKGVPTDTQYF	TGTGCCAGCCGCAAGGGGGTCCCCACAGATACGCAGTATTTT
TRBJ2-7	-	TRBV6-8	TRBD2	CASSRLPSGGTYEQYF	TGTGCCAGCAGTAGACTACCTAGCGGGGGAACCTACGAGCAGTACTTC
TRBJ1-3	-	TRBV9	TRBD1	CASSEGQEGNTIYF	TGTGCCAGCAGCGAGGGACAGGAAGGAAACACCATATATTTT
TRBJ2-2	-	TRBV2	TRBD1	CASSEYRTGKSGELFF	TGTGCCAGCAGTGAGTATAGGACAGGGAAGTCCGGGGAGCTGTTTTTT
TRBJ1-4	-	TRBV27	-	CASSFRIPVNEKLFF	TGTGCCAGCAGTTTCAGGATTCCAGTAAATGAAAAACTGTTTTTT
TRBJ1-2	-	TRBV30	-	CAWLGTGSGYTF	TGTGCCTGGCTGGGCACAGGGTCTGGCTACACCTTC
TRBJ1-5	-	TRBV19	TRBD1	CASSGQGMGNQPQHF	TGTGCCAGTAGTGGACAGGGAATGGGCAATCAGCCCCAGCATTTT
TRBJ1-5	-	TRBV19	TRBD1	CASSGTVNQPQHF	TGTGCCAGTAGTGGGACAGTCAATCAGCCCCAGCATTTT
TRBJ2-2	-	TRBV10-2	TRBD1	CASRIGTGVRVTGELFF	TGCGCCAGCAGGATCGGGACAGGGGTTCGAGTGACCGGGGAGCTGTTTTTT
TRBJ1-5	few	TRBV11-2	TRBD1	CASSVTGGSNQPQHF	TGTGCCAGCAGCGTAACAGGGGGCTCCAATCAGCCCCAGCATTTT
TRBJ1-1	-	TRBV28	TRBD1	CASHPSGTGTEAFF	TGTGCCAGCCACCCATCCGGGACAGGGACTGAAGCTTTCTTT
TRBJ1-2	-	TRBV19	-	CASRMGGHYGYTF	TGTGCCAGTAGGATGGGGGGACACTATGGCTACACCTTC
TRBJ1-2	-	TRBV7-9	-	CASSLEGYGYTF	TGTGCCAGCAGCCTTGAGGGCTATGGCTACACCTTC
TRBJ1-1	once	TRBV9	-	CASSVEASRLGAEAFF	TGTGCCAGCAGCGTAGAGGCGTCGCGCTTGGGAGCTGAAGCTTTCTTT
TRBJ2-6	-	TRBV24-1	-	CATSDLGGAGANVLTF	TGTGCCACCAGTGATTTGGGCGGGGCTGGGGCCAACGTCCTGACTTTC
TRBJ2-3	-	TRBV5-4	TRBD2	CASRPTSGGGYGGDTQYF	TGTGCCAGCAGACCTACTAGCGGGGGGGGATACGGTGGAGATACGCAGTATTTT
TRBJ2-2	-	TRBV10-3	TRBD1	CAISAEPDRANTGELFF	TGTGCCATCAGCGCCGAGCCGGACAGGGCGAACACCGGGGAGCTGTTTTTT
TRBJ1-1	-	TRBV7-9	-	CASSLPTWEGHTEAFF	TGTGCCAGCAGCTTACCCACCTGGGAGGGGCACACTGAAGCTTTCTTT
TRBJ2-6	once	TRBV10-2	-	CASSESPWFGSGANVLTF	TGCGCCAGCAGTGAGTCCCCCTGGTTCGGGTCTGGGGCCAACGTCCTGACTTTC
TRBJ1-2	-	TRBV28	-	CASSTFQRNYGYTF	TGTGCCAGCAGTACCTTCCAGAGGAACTATGGCTACACCTTC
TRBJ1-5	-	TRBV15	TRBD1	CATSRVDRGHQPQHF	TGTGCCACCAGCAGAGTCGACAGGGGGCATCAGCCCCAGCATTTT
TRBJ1-3	-	TRBV6-5	-	CASSLWTASGNTIYF	TGTGCCAGCAGTCTGTGGACTGCCTCTGGAAACACCATATATTTT
TRBJ1-3	-	TRBV7-2	TRBD1	CASSLGRTGGKNTIYF	TGTGCCAGCAGCTTAGGACGGACAGGGGGAAAAAACACCATATATTTT
TRBJ2-2	-	TRBV7-9	-	CASSLMGEAGELFF	TGTGCCAGCAGCTTAATGGGGGAGGCCGGGGAGCTGTTTTTT
TRBJ2-2	few	TRBV7-9	TRBD2	CASSLGSGQNSGELFF	TGTGCCAGCAGCTTAGGTAGCGGGCAGAACAGCGGGGAGCTGTTTTTT
TRBJ1-2	-	TRBV28	-	CASSLFGRYGYTF	TGTGCCAGCAGTTTATTTGGCCGCTATGGCTACACCTTC
TRBJ1-5	-	TRBV28	-	CASSSGAGNQPQHF	TGTGCCAGCAGTTCTGGGGCTGGCAATCAGCCCCAGCATTTT
TRBJ2-3	-	TRBV18	TRBD2	CASSPPTSGDTDTQYF	TGTGCCAGCTCACCGCCGACTAGCGGGGACACAGATACGCAGTATTTT
TRBJ2-1	-	TRBV7-9	TRBD1	CASSSGTGYNEQFF	TGTGCCAGCAGCTCCGGGACAGGTTACAATGAGCAGTTCTTC
TRBJ1-4	once	TRBV19	TRBD1	CASSIKGTGWEKLFF	TGTGCCAGTAGTATAAAGGGGACAGGATGGGAAAAACTGTTTTTT
TRBJ1-2	-	TRBV3-1/TRBV3-2	TRBD1	CASTTGAYGYTF	TGTGCCAGCACGACAGGGGCTTATGGCTACACCTTC